The 5 T cell receptor beta chains reported below all come from one sample, sequenced in a study of blood T cell repertoires in COVID-19 (dated by TCRdb to 2020 to 2022). Library creation used the immunoSEQ multiplex PCR assay. What TCRdb holds here is the immuneACCESS table cut down to in-frame rearrangements. Part of the clones is not present; checked against another copy, under half of the missing clones reflect an unresolved V gene, and the others are unexplained. The sample data list about 60,000 clones, and roughly 84% of these were observed just once. Of the sample, about 10% is held by the ten largest clones. Sequencing was done on a sample of peripheral blood. These receptors all come from a man over 45 with COVID-19, enrolled during active disease.

This clone has only a few counts. The chain joins TRBV11-2 to TRBJ2-7; TRBD1 agrees at 7 bases. The CDR3 contains 14 residues. After removal of 5 bases from V and 6 bases from J, the junction contained 10 bases not matched to a gene. Germline CDR1 SGHAT, CDR2 FQNNGV. In nucleotides, the CDR3 is TGTGCCAGCAGCAACCGAAGACAGGGTCGCGAGCAGTACTTC. It codes for CASSNRRQGREQYF.

The chain has TRBV9 and TRBJ2-1, with 12 bases matching TRBD2. The CDR3 contains 16 residues. Per germline, CDR1 SGDLS and CDR2 YYNGEE. V lost 0 bases and J lost 6; bases outside the gene matches: 4. For the CDR3, the DNA is TGTGCCAGCAGCGTAGGACTAGCGGGAGAACTCAATGAGCAGTTCTTC. Protein: CASSVGLAGELNEQFF.

The chain combines TRBV28 with TRBJ2-7; 8 nucleotides align to TRBD1. The V gene end was trimmed by 6 bases and the J gene end by 0 bases; junction bases not matched to a gene: 13. The CDR3 covers 17 residues. In germline, CDR1 is MDHEN, CDR2 SYDVKM. CDR3 DNA sequence: TGTGCCAGCAGCCCCCCCCACCCGGGACAGGCCTCCTACGAGCAGTACTTC. Encoded protein: CASSPPHPGQASYEQYF.

This clone has a handful of counts. J is TRBJ1-4 and V is TRBV5-1, with D possibly matching TRBD1 (6 bases). Trimming took off 5 bases at V and 6 bases at J, with 20 bases between the two ends. This CDR3 region has 16 residues. Germline V gene data show CDR1 as SGHRS and CDR2 as YFSETQ. CDR3 in DNA: TGCGCCAGCAGACCTACTACAGGGTACCAGGATGAAAAACTGTTTTTT. Encoded protein: CASRPTTGYQDEKLFF.

The chain links TRBV5-1 to TRBJ2-1; TRBD2 aligns across 7 bases. This CDR3 comprises 15 residues. The junction had 4 bases not matched to a gene; V was cut back by 4 bases and J by 0 bases. The germline CDR1 and CDR2 sequences are SGHRS and YFSETQ. CDR3 coding DNA: TGCGCCAGCAGCCCGAGCGGGACCTCCTACAATGAGCAGTTCTTC. Its protein product is CASSPSGTSYNEQFF.